This entry lists 8 T cell receptor beta chains sequenced from one sample in a study of T cells after yellow fever vaccination. TCRdb called the 5' RACE reads again in MiXCR, with one record for every CDR3 protein. In the table there are approximately 510,000 distinct CDR3 sequences, roughly a fifth of which are singletons. Source: PBMCs, taken more than 20 days after the first yellow fever vaccination. The receptors shown here come from a man between 18 and 29 years old who received the YFV17D yellow fever vaccine.

This clonotype was detected ten times or more. The chain has TRBV4-2 and TRBJ2-3; 10 positions agree with TRBD2. The CDR3 totals 15 residues. J lost 4 bases, V lost 0 bases, and 1 base had no gene match. Germline CDR1 is LGHNA and CDR2 is YNFKEQ. CDR3 region: CASSQEAGGPDTQYF. The CDR3 nucleotides are TGTGCCAGCAGCCAAGAAGCGGGGGGGCCAGATACGCAGTATTTT.

In this sample, this clonotype turned up a few times. V gene TRBV7-9 combines with J gene TRBJ1-2; 11 nucleotides align to TRBD1. Germline values: CDR1 SEHNR, CDR2 FQNEAQ (reference sequence). J lost 8 bases, V lost 5 bases, and 7 bases had no gene match. The CDR3 totals 14 residues. CDR3 sequence (DNA): TGTGCCAGCAGCCTCTGGACAGGGGGCGACGGCTACACCTTC. It specifies CASSLWTGGDGYTF. The whole variable domain, remainder taken from reference TRBV7-9 and TRBJ1-2, is DTGVSQNPRHKITKRGQNVTFRCDPISEHNRLYWYRQTLGQGPEFLTYFQNEAQLEKSRLLSDRFSAERPKGSFSTLEIQRTEQGDSAMYLCASSLWTGGDGYTFGSGTRLTVV.

This clonotype was counted only a few times. The chain uses TRBV29-1 and TRBJ1-2; no clear D gene. Germline values: CDR1 SQVTM, CDR2 ANQGSEA. Trimming removed 0 bases from V and 4 bases from J, with 9 bases in between. The CDR3 is 13 amino acids. CDR3 amino acids: CSVEDVRSYGYTF. The CDR3, as DNA: TGCAGCGTTGAAGATGTAAGGTCCTATGGCTACACCTTC.

This chain joins TRBV20-1 and TRBJ2-7, with D perhaps given as TRBD1 or TRBD2 (5 bases each). Germline CDR1 and CDR2: DFQATT and SNEGSKA (reference sequence). CDR3 length: 13 amino acids. The V and J ends lost 3 bases and 3 bases respectively, with 12 bases between them. CDR3 protein: CSASIGARYEQYV. The CDR3 DNA reads as TGCAGTGCTAGTATCGGGGCCCGCTACGAGCAGTACGTC.

The CDR3 here is CASSPSLAAYEQYV. CDR3 in DNA: TGTGCCAGCAGTCCGAGTCTAGCGGCCTACGAGCAGTACGTC. J is TRBJ2-7 and V is TRBV6-1; 7 nucleotides align to TRBD2. V dropped 5 bases and J dropped 2; count of bases not matched to a gene: 6. CDR1 and CDR2 (germline): MNHNS, SASEGT. This CDR3 is built from 14 residues.

This clonotype was detected ten times or more. The chain employs TRBV4-3 and TRBJ2-5; D gene ambiguous. The CDR3 consists of 15 residues. V was clipped by 0 bases and J by 1 base, with 9 bases between them. Germline V gene data show CDR1 as LGHNA and CDR2 as YSLEER. The CDR3 loop reads CASSQEFRIQETQYF. The CDR3 DNA sequence: TGCGCCAGCAGCCAAGAGTTCAGGATCCAAGAGACCCAGTACTTC.

This clonotype was observed many times. The chain joins TRBV4-3 to TRBJ2-2; a possible D gene is TRBD1 (6 bases). The CDR3 consists of 15 residues. V lost 0 bases and J lost 6, with 11 bases in between. Germline V gives CDR1 LGHNA, CDR2 YSLEER. As DNA, the CDR3 is TGCGCCAGCAGCCAAGATCCGGCAGGGGCCGGGGAGCTGTTTTTT. Translating it yields CASSQDPAGAGELFF.

The gene calls are TRBV5-1 and TRBJ2-3; no firm D call. V lost 4 bases and J 2 bases, leaving 17 bases between the germline ends. CDR1 is SGHRS, CDR2 YFSETQ, per germline. The CDR3 is made up of 16 amino acids. The chain's CDR3 is CASSVSAVGNTDTQYF. CDR3 nucleotide sequence: TGCGCCAGCAGCGTTTCTGCCGTGGGAAACACAGATACGCAGTATTTT.